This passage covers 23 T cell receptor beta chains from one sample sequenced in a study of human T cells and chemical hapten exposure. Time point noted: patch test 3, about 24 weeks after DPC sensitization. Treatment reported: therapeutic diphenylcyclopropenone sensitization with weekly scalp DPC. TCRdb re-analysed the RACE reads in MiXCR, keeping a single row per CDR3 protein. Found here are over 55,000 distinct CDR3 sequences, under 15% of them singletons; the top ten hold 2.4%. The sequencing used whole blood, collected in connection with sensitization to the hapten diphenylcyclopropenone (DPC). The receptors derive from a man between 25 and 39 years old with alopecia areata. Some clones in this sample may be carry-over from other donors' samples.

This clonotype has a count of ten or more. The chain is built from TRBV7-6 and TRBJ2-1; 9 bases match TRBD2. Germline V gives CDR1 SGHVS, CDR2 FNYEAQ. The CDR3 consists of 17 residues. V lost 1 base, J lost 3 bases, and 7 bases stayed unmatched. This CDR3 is CASSLGASGVYYNEQFF. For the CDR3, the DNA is TGTGCCAGCAGCTTAGGGGCTAGCGGGGTATACTACAATGAGCAGTTCTTC.

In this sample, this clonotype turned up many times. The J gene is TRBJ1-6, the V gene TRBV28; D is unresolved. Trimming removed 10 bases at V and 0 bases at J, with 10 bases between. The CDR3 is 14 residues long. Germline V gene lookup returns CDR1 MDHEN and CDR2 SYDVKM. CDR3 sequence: CATLGSSYNSPLHF. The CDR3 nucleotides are TGTGCCACCTTGGGGAGCTCCTATAATTCACCCCTCCACTTT.

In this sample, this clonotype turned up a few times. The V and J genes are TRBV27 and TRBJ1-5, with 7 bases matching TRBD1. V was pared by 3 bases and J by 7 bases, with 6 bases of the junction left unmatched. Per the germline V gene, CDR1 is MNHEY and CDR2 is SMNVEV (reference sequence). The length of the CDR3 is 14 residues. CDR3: CASSFTGARQPQHF. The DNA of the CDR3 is TGTGCCAGCAGTTTCACAGGGGCTAGGCAGCCCCAGCATTTT.

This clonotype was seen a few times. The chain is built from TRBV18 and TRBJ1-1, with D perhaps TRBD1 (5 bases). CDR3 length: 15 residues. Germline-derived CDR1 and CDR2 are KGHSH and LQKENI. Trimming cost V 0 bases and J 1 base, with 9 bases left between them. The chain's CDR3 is CASSPPSTANTEAFF. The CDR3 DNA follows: TGTGCCAGCTCACCACCGTCGACAGCGAACACTGAAGCTTTCTTT. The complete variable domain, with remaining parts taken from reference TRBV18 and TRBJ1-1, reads NAGVMQNPRHLVRRRGQEARLRCSPMKGHSHVYWYRQLPEEGLKFMVYLQKENIIDESGMPKERFSAEFPKEGPSILRIQQVVRGDSAAYFCASSPPSTANTEAFFGQGTRLTVV.

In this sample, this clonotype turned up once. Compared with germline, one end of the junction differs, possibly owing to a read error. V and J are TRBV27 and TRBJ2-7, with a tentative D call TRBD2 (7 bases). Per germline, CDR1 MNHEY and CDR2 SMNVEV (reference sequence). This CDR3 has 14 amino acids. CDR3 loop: CASSLGGAGYKQYF. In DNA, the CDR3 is TGTGCCAGCAGTTTAGGGGGGGCCGGCTACAAGCAGTACTTC.

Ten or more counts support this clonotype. CDR3 sequence reads: CASSLVAVNEKLFF. The CDR3, as DNA: TGTGCCAGCAGCTTGGTGGCGGTGAATGAAAAACTGTTTTTT. V usage is TRBV5-5 and J usage is TRBJ1-4; no clear D gene. This CDR3 has 14 amino acids. Germline CDR1 and CDR2: SGHKS and YYEKEE (reference sequence). The V end lost 0 bases, the J end lost 5 bases, and 8 bases lay between the germline ends. The full variable domain, its missing parts supplied by reference TRBV5-5 and TRBJ1-4, is DAGVTQSPTHLIKTRGQQVTLRCSPISGHKSVSWYQQVLGQGPQFIFQYYEKEERGRGNFPDRFSARQFPNYSSELNVNALLLGDSALYLCASSLVAVNEKLFFGSGTQLSVL.

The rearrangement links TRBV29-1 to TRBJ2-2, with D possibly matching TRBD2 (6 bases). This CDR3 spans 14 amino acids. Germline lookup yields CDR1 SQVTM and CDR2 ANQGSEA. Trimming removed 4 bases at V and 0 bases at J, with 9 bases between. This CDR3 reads CSVVGTANTGELFF. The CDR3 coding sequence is TGCAGCGTTGTAGGGACTGCGAACACCGGGGAGCTGTTTTTT.

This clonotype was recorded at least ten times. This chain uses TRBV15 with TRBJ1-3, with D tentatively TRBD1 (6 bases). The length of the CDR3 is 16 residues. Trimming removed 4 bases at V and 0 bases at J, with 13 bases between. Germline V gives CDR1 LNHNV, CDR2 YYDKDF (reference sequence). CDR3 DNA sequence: TGTGCCACCAGCAATAGCAGGGGCTTCTCTGGAAACACCATATATTTT. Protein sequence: CATSNSRGFSGNTIYF.

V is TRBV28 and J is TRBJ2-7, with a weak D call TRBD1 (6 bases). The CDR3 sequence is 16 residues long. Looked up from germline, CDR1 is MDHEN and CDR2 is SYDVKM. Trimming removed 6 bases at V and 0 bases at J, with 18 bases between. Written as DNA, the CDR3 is TGTGCCAGCAGCTCCCCAGACAGGCTGGTCTCCTACGAGCAGTACTTC. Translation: CASSSPDRLVSYEQYF.

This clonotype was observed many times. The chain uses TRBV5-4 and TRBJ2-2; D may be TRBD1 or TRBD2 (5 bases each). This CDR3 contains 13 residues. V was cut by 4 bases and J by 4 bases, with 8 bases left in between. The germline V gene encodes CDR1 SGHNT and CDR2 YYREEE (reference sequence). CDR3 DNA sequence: TGTGCCAGCAGCCCTGGGGGCACCGGGGAGCTGTTTTTT. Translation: CASSPGGTGELFF.

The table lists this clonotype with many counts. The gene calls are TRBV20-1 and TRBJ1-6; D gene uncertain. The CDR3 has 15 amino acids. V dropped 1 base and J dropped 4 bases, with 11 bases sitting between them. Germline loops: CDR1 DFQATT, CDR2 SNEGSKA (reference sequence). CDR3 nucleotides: TGCAGTGCTAGAGGATCATCGGGTTATAATTCACCCCTCCACTTT. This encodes CSARGSSGYNSPLHF.

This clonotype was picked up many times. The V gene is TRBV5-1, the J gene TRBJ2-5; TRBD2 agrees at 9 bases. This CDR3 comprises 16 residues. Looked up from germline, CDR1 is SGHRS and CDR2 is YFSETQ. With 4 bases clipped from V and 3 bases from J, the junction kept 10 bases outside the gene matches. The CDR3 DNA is TGCGCCAGCAGCCCGGCGGGGGGGTTGAGGAAAGAGACCCAGTACTTC. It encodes CASSPAGGLRKETQYF.

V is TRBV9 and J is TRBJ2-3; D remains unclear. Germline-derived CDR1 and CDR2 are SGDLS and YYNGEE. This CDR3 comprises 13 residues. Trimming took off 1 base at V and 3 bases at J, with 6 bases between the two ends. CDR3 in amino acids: CASSVLPTDTQYF. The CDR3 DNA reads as TGTGCCAGCAGCGTACTTCCGACAGATACGCAGTATTTT.

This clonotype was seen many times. CDR3 in DNA: TGTGCCATCAGTGGGGTGGGGGCAGCTGAAGCTTTCTTT. Its translation: CAISGVGAAEAFF. J is TRBJ1-1 and V is TRBV10-3; perhaps TRBD1 as D (6 bases). The germline V gene encodes CDR1 ENHRY and CDR2 SYGVKD. V gave up 4 bases and J gave up 6 bases, with 12 bases separating them. This CDR3 has 13 residues.

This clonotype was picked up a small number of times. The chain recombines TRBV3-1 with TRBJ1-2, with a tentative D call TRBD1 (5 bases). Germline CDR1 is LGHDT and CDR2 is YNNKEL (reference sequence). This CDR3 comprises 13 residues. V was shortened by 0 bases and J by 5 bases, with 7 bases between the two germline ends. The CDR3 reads CASSQDWGYGYTF. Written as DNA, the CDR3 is TGTGCCAGCAGCCAAGATTGGGGGTATGGCTACACCTTC.

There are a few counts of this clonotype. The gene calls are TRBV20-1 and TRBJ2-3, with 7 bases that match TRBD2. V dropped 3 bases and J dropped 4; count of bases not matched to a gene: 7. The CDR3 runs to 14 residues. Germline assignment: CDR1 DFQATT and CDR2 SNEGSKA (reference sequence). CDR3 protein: CSASGVAGADTQYF. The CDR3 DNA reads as TGCAGTGCTAGCGGGGTAGCGGGCGCAGATACGCAGTATTTT.

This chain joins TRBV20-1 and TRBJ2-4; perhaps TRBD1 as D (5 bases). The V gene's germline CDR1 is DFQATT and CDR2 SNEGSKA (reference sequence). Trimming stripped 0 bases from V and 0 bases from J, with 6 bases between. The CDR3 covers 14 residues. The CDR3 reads CSARDRVAKNIQYF. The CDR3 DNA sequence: TGCAGTGCTAGAGACAGGGTAGCCAAAAACATTCAGTACTTC.

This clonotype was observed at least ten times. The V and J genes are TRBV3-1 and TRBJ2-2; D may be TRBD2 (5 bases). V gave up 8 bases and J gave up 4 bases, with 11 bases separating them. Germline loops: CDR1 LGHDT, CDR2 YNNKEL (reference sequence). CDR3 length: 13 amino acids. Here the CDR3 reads CASHERSTGELFF. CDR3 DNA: TGTGCCAGCCACGAGCGGAGCACCGGGGAGCTGTTTTTT.

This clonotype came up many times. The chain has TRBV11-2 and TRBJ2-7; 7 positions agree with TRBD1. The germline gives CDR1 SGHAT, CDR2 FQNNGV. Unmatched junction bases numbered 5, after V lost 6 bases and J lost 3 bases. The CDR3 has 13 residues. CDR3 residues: CASRNPGGYEQYF. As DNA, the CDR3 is TGTGCCAGCAGAAACCCAGGGGGCTACGAGCAGTACTTC.

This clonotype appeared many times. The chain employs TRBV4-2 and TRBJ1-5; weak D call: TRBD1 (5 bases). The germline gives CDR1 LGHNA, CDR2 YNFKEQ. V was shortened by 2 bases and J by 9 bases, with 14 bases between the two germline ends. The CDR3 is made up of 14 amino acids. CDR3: CASSQTRDSRPQHF. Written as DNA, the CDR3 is TGTGCCAGCAGCCAAACCCGGGACTCCCGGCCCCAGCATTTT.

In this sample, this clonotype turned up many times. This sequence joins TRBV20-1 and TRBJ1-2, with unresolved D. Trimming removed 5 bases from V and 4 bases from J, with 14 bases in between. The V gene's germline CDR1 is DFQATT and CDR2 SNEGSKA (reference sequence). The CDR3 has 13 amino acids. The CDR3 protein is CSARIQQPYGYTF. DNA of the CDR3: TGCAGTGCTCGGATACAGCAACCCTATGGCTACACCTTC.

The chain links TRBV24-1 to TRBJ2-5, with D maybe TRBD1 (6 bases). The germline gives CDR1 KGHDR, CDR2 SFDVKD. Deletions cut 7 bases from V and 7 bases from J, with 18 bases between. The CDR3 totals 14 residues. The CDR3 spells CATSRTGGAGTQYF. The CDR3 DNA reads TGTGCCACCAGCCGGACTGGGGGCGCGGGGACCCAGTACTTC.

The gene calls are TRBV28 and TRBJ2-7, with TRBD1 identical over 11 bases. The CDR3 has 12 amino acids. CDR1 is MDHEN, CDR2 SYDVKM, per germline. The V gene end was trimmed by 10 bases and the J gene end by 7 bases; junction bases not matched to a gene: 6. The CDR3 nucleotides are TGTGCCACCCTGGACAGGGGGCTTGAGCAGTACTTC. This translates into CATLDRGLEQYF.